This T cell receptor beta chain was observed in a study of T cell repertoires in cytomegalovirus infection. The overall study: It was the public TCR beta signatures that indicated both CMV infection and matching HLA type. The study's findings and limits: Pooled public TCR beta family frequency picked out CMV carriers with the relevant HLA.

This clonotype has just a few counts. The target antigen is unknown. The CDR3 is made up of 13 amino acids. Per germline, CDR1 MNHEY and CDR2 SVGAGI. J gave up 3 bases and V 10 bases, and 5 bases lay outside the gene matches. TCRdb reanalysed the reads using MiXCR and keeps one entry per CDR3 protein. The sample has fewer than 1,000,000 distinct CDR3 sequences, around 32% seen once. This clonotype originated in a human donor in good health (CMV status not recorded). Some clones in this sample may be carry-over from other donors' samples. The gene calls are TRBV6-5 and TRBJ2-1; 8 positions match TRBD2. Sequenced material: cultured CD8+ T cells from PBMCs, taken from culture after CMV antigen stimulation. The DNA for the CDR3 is TGTGCCACCGGGACTAGGGTCTACAATGAGCAGTTCTTC. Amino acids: CATGTRVYNEQFF.